A single sample is the source of the 17 T cell receptor beta chains below, sequenced in a study of cytomegalovirus exposure and HLA in healthy donors (dated by TCRdb to about 2017). The receptor library was made with the immunoSEQ multiplex PCR assay. For the multiplex PCR, a mixture combining 60 forward primers for TCR Vbeta segments and 13 reverse primers for TCR Jbeta segments was used. As stored in TCRdb, this immuneACCESS dataset retains in-frame rearrangements with V and J assigned. A fraction of the clones does not appear; measured against another copy, unresolved V genes explain less than half of the discrepancy, and the remainder lacks a known reason. The sample includes 200,000 to 250,000 clones, with approximately 70% observed a single time. Together, the top ten hold under 2% of the sample. Sample: PBMCs. The receptor set was obtained from a woman aged 25 to 39 in good health and CMV-seronegative.

This clone was detected a few times. J is TRBJ2-3 and V is TRBV4-2, with D perhaps matching TRBD2 (5 bases). V gave up 8 bases and J gave up 6 bases, with 9 bases separating them. This CDR3 comprises 11 residues. Germline V CDR1 and CDR2: LGHNA, YNFKEQ. In DNA form, the CDR3 reads TGTGCCAGCGGAACGGGGGATACGCAGTATTTT. The encoded protein is CASGTGDTQYF.

The chain has TRBV15 and TRBJ2-2, with no clear D. Germline V lookup: CDR1 LNHNV, CDR2 YYDKDF (reference sequence). The CDR3 is 15 amino acids. With 1 base removed from V and 0 bases from J, the gap between germline ends came to 6 bases. CDR3 coding DNA: TGTGCCACCAGCAGAGCGAGGACGAACACCGGGGAGCTGTTTTTT. Its translation is CATSRARTNTGELFF.

This clone was seen more than once but under ten times. V and J are TRBV29-1 and TRBJ2-5; tentatively, D is TRBD1 (5 bases). The DNA end favors TRBJ2-7, so the J call may be wrong. This CDR3 has 15 amino acids. Germline V lookup: CDR1 SQVTM, CDR2 ANQGSEA. The CDR3 here is CSVEEAQGAQNEQYF. Here the CDR3 DNA reads TGCAGCGTTGAAGAAGCCCAGGGCGCACAAAACGAGCAGTACTTC.

Comments on this clone: The germline gene is not matched at one end of the junction; a read error may be the cause. The rearrangement joins TRBV9 to TRBJ2-5; 13 bases line up with TRBD2. This CDR3 has 19 amino acids. CDR1 SGDLS and CDR2 YYNGEE come from the germline V gene. The CDR3 coding sequence is TGTGCCAGCATCGTAGGACTAGCGGGGGCTATCTATGGCGGAGAGACCCAGTACTTC. This gives the protein CASIVGLAGAIYGGETQYF.

The chain recombines TRBV2 with TRBJ1-1; the match to TRBD1 covers 8 bases. The CDR3 extends over 10 amino acids. CDR1 and CDR2 from the germline V gene are SNHLY and FYNNEI. V was pared by 11 bases and J by 6 bases, with 2 bases of the junction left unmatched. CDR3: CAARGPEAFF. CDR3 in DNA: TGTGCCGCCAGGGGGCCTGAAGCTTTCTTT.

V usage is TRBV7-2 and J usage is TRBJ2-7, with TRBD1 matching 9 bases. Per the germline V gene, CDR1 is SGHTA and CDR2 is FQGNSA. The V gene end was trimmed by 2 bases and the J gene end by 3 bases; junction bases not matched to a gene: 5. The CDR3 has 15 residues. The CDR3 DNA reads as TGTGCCAGCAGCTTATACCACAGGGGGCTCTACGAGCAGTACTTC. It translates to CASSLYHRGLYEQYF.

This chain connects TRBV9 to TRBJ2-2; 7 positions agree with TRBD1. J was trimmed by 2 bases and V by 4 bases; bases with no gene match: 5. CDR1 and CDR2 from the germline V gene are SGDLS and YYNGEE. The CDR3 is 15 residues long. The CDR3 DNA reads as TGTGCCAGCAGCCCAAAGGGGGCTAACACCGGGGAGCTGTTTTTT. Amino acids: CASSPKGANTGELFF.

The rearrangement joins TRBV5-4 to TRBJ1-2; possibly TRBD1 for D (5 bases). Trimming removed 3 bases from V and 5 bases from J, with 8 bases in between. The CDR3 consists of 12 residues. Germline V gene sequence: CDR1 SGHNT, CDR2 YYREEE (reference sequence). CDR3 sequence reads: CASSSRQYGYTF. CDR3 coding DNA: TGTGCCAGCAGCTCCCGACAGTATGGCTACACCTTC.

The CDR3 spells CASSFGGRKDEQYF. In DNA form, the CDR3 reads TGTGCCAGCAGCTTTGGCGGGAGAAAGGACGAGCAGTACTTC. The chain links TRBV11-3 to TRBJ2-7; 7 bases are a match to TRBD2. Trimming at V came to 3 bases and at J to 5 bases, leaving 7 bases not matched to a gene. The CDR3 covers 14 residues. The germline V gene encodes CDR1 SGHNT and CDR2 YENEEA.

This sequence joins TRBV11-2 and TRBJ1-2; D is uncertain. The germline V gene encodes CDR1 SGHAT and CDR2 FQNNGV. V lost 0 bases and J 7 bases, leaving 6 bases between the germline ends. This CDR3 is 12 amino acids long. The CDR3 DNA reads TGTGCCAGCAGCTTAGAGCTCGGTGGCTACACCTTC. Its protein product is CASSLELGGYTF.

V and J are TRBV28 and TRBJ2-7, with a tentative D call TRBD2 (6 bases). Germline V lookup: CDR1 MDHEN, CDR2 SYDVKM. CDR3 length: 18 amino acids. Between the trimmed V and J ends, which lost 5 bases and 7 bases, there was a span of 30 bases. CDR3 sequence: CASSHLGRGSGTSGEQYF. CDR3 coding DNA: TGTGCCAGCAGTCACCTTGGGCGAGGTAGCGGTACCTCGGGGGAGCAGTACTTC.

V gene TRBV15 combines with J gene TRBJ2-4; 11 bases line up with TRBD2. The V segment lost 0 bases and the J segment 9 bases; nucleotides outside the gene matches: 1. The CDR3 has 14 residues. Germline-derived CDR1 and CDR2 are LNHNV and YYDKDF (reference sequence). The CDR3 region has the DNA TGTGCCACCAGCAGAGATGGGACTAGCGGCATTCAGTACTTC. Its protein is CATSRDGTSGIQYF.

This chain connects TRBV5-5 to TRBJ2-7; D uncertain. Germline CDR1 reads SGHKS; CDR2 reads YYEKEE (reference sequence). This CDR3 region has 11 residues. The germline V and J ends were trimmed by 2 bases and 7 bases, with 7 bases remaining between them. This CDR3 reads CASSLPEEQYF. The CDR3 nucleotides are TGTGCCAGCAGCTTACCGGAGGAGCAGTACTTC. Supplemented by reference TRBV5-5 and TRBJ2-7, the full variable domain reads DAGVTQSPTHLIKTRGQQVTLRCSPISGHKSVSWYQQVLGQGPQFIFQYYEKEERGRGNFPDRFSARQFPNYSSELNVNALLLGDSALYLCASSLPEEQYFGPGTRLTVT.

Of note for this clone: One junction end disagrees with the germline gene, perhaps due to a read error. V gene TRBV30 combines with J gene TRBJ1-2; D may be TRBD1 (5 bases). This CDR3 is 13 amino acids long. Germline V gene lookup returns CDR1 GTSNPN and CDR2 SVGIG (reference sequence). CDR3 amino acids: CAWSQGNNDGYTF. DNA for the CDR3: TGTGCCTGGAGTCAGGGAAATAACGATGGCTACACCTTC.

The genes are TRBV5-6 and TRBJ2-1; TRBD2 aligns across 8 bases. Germline V lookup: CDR1 SGHDT, CDR2 YYEEEE. The CDR3 covers 14 residues. Trimming took 5 bases from V and 4 from J; bases not matched to a gene: 5. The CDR3 here is CASSKRGHYNEQFF. The CDR3, as DNA: TGTGCCAGCAGTAAGCGGGGGCATTACAATGAGCAGTTCTTC.

The chain joins TRBV7-3 to TRBJ2-7, with D tentatively TRBD2 (7 bases). Trimming removed 2 bases at V and 6 bases at J, with 11 bases between. Germline lookup yields CDR1 SGHTA and CDR2 FQGTGA. CDR3 size: 13 residues. Written as DNA, the CDR3 is TGTGCCAGCAGCTTAGAGGGGGGGCGCGAGCAGTACTTC. Protein: CASSLEGGREQYF.

The gene calls are TRBV9 and TRBJ1-6; 9 nucleotides match TRBD1. V dropped 4 bases and J dropped 6; count of bases not matched to a gene: 8. Looked up from germline, CDR1 is SGDLS and CDR2 is YYNGEE. The CDR3 is 16 amino acids. The CDR3 loop is CASSPQGTGLNSPLHF. CDR3 coding DNA: TGTGCCAGCAGCCCCCAAGGGACAGGGCTTAATTCACCCCTCCACTTT.